This TCR beta chain was identified in a study of cytomegalovirus exposure and HLA in healthy donors. Study-wide findings and caveats: The authors enumerated 150 to 200 TCR beta chains as linked to cytomegalovirus. Compared with the roughly 700-donor mean, an Asian-associated ancestry cluster reportedly had fewer N-insertions, according to a later analysis. Most likely, a cluster of highly shared sequence variants arose as a sequencing artifact.

J was trimmed by 4 bases and V by 1 base; bases with no gene match: 0. The CDR3 loop spans 13 amino acids. Germline values: CDR1 SNHLY, CDR2 FYNNEI. It was with 60 Vbeta and 13 Jbeta primers that the PCR ran. Original processing notes: Unique TCR beta chains numbered roughly 80 million in a later analysis, with roughly 10 million shared. Data came from immunoSEQ multiplex PCR; TCRdb stores just in-frame clones and leaves some out. D and trimming come from the DNA, and the V and J calls and clone size come from that table. Of more than 200,000 clones detected, around 79% appear once; the ten largest clones hold around 1.8%. Concerning this clone itself: Its antigen is currently unknown.

The clonotype originates from a man between 18 and 35 years old in good health and CMV-seronegative. This chain joins TRBV2 and TRBJ2-7; the match to TRBD1 covers 8 bases. What was sequenced was PBMCs. CDR3 residues: CASSEGTGYEQYF. CDR3 coding DNA: TGTGCCAGCAGTGAAGGGACAGGGTACGAGCAGTACTTC.